This TCR beta chain was identified in a study of blood T cell repertoires in COVID-19. In the study overall: PBMCs, B-cell-depleted T cells, or T cells provided the cDNA or gDNA that made up the material.

Between the trimmed V and J ends, which lost 1 base and 1 base, there was a span of 11 bases. The CDR3 loop spans 15 amino acids. In germline, CDR1 is LNHDA, CDR2 SQIVND (reference sequence). A word on this clone: Other DNA sequences within the sample encode an identical CDR3.

Participants came from about 23 US areas, aged about 18 to 100 years. Clones were read by immunoSEQ multiplex PCR, and TCRdb kept only the in-frame ones, dropping some. The top ten hold 3% to 4% of the sample, which has about 220,000 clones, approximately 80% seen once. This TCR was sampled from an older woman who had recovered from COVID-19. The chain recombines TRBV19 with TRBJ2-7; TRBD1 might be the D (6 bases). Sequencing used PBMCs or T cells enriched from blood (not recorded which). CDR3 sequence reads: CASSIGTVASYEQYF. CDR3 coding DNA: TGTGCCAGTAGTATAGGGACAGTAGCTTCCTACGAGCAGTACTTC.